This T cell receptor (beta chain) emerged from a study of brain metastases from non-small cell lung cancer. Whole-study findings and limits: Brain metastases had lower T-cell infiltration than primary tumors. TCR repertoires overlapped largely between brain metastases and matched primaries. Compared with their matched primary tumors, roughly two thirds of brain metastases showed expanded T-cell clones.

CDR1 and CDR2 from the germline V gene are WNHNN and SYGVQD (reference sequence). The CDR3 contains 14 residues. J lost 6 bases, V lost 5 bases, and 6 bases had no gene match. Sequencing was performed with immunoSEQ multiplex PCR; in TCRdb, only in-frame clones are kept and a portion is missing. Of over 2,000 clones listed, roughly 80% are singletons. As to this clone: Its specificity is unknown.

Sequencing was performed on tissue from a brain metastasis. This chain links TRBV10-1 with TRBJ2-1; 8 nucleotides align to TRBD2. The receptor was isolated from a donor aged 40 or over with non-small cell lung cancer. In nucleotides, the CDR3 is TGCGCCAGCAGTTCCCTAGCGGGTCTCAATGAGCAGTTCTTC. This codes for CASSSLAGLNEQFF.